Given below is one T cell receptor beta chain in context. What this receptor recognizes is not known. The read terminates 3 residues ahead of where the CDR3 ends, so the germline J gene completes it. This entry comes from a study of T cells in women clearing cervical HPV infection (dated by TCRdb to between 2017 and 2018). In terms of the full investigation: Cases were 20 to 25 women with histologically confirmed HPV16-related CIN3 or worse, including a couple of invasive cancers. The controls were some 23 women whose single incident HPV16 infection cleared within 12 months with no development of precancer or cancer. Blood from cases was collected at the visit at which the lesion was first identified, whereas blood from controls was collected once infection was no longer detected. For cases, the median interval between lesion detection and blood sampling was about 160 days, with an interquartile range of about 85 to 220 days. Because only a few women had HLA typing data, the possibility that HLA type acted as a confounder could not be ruled out. This exploratory proof-of-principle case-control study, nested within the Guanacaste HPV Natural History Study in Costa Rica, compared TCR repertoires among women with different cervical HPV16 outcomes. Cases were matched to controls by age within five years and by the year the sample was collected. Cases had a median age of approximately 35 years and controls had a median age of approximately 37, with no significant differences in baseline characteristics. In the parent cohort, some 10,000 women aged 18 or older were enrolled in Guanacaste, Costa Rica, during about 1992 to 1994 and were followed for more than 6 years. As quality controls, five blinded duplicates were added to each group, bringing the total to roughly 60 samples made up of 50 participants and around 10 replicates. Study-wide conclusions, independent of this receptor: CIN3+ cases had significantly higher TCR repertoire richness than controls across sequencing depths, but evenness did not differ between the groups. Cases had lower TRBV6-7 relative abundance than controls (approximately 0.11% versus 0.16%; Bonferroni P = 0.0008). Because of the cross-sectional design, the study could not determine whether the associations came before infection or resulted from infection, and neither effector/memory subsets nor HPV-specific T cells were isolated. Random forest classifiers that combined richness and V gene abundances separated cases from controls with an estimated AUC of less than 0.85. Because T-cell numbers per sample were unknown, differences in richness could reflect varying T-cell content rather than repertoire biology.

The immunoSEQ assay used multiplex PCR to amplify TCR beta CDR3 regions from an average of approximately 1,200 ng of genomic DNA per sample. To correct primer bias, the assay used a complete synthetic TCR repertoire to set an amplification baseline. The amplicons were sequenced on the Illumina platform. Under the source paper's analysis protocol: Sequence errors were corrected by clustering with frequency ratios and a modified nearest-neighbor algorithm, and the sequences were then analyzed in the immunoSEQ Analyzer using IMGT gene definitions. TCR richness and evenness were averaged over 20 rarefaction repeats at each rarefaction depth, excluding samples with fewer sequences than the depth. Relative abundances of V, D and J genes were compared between groups using Wilcoxon rank sum tests, with FDR correction applied. For the blinded duplicates, the intraclass correlation was roughly 96% for TCR richness and averaged about 76% across about 64 gene segments. Sourced from immuneACCESS, this table was stored by TCRdb with only in-frame sequences that have V and J called. A share of the clones is absent; for the studies checked, an unresolved V gene accounts for under half, and the remainder has no known explanation. V and J calls and clone size are as listed in that table; D and trimming were resolved from the DNA. The sample table holds 20,000 to 30,000 clones. The ten largest make up approximately 5.5% of the sample.

Every participant had a single incident cervical HPV16 infection, and prevalent HPV16 infections were excluded. Cervical HPV DNA was detected by MY09/MY11 PCR and genotyped by dot-blot hybridization. Less than 19 mL of heparinized blood was centrifuged, after which the buffy coat was aliquoted, frozen at -30 degrees C, and then stored at -80 degrees C. Genomic DNA was extracted from buffy coat specimens using QIAGEN kits. CDR1 SGHRS and CDR2 YFSETQ were looked up in the germline V gene. The junction carries 6 bases between V and J, which are trimmed by 0 bases and 4 bases respectively. Including cysteine and phenylalanine, the CDR3 has 13 amino acids. Sequencing covers 30 bases of the CDR3, shown here with the frame starting at base 1.

This TCR came from a woman between 18 and 70 years old with a cervical HPV16 infection that either progressed to CIN3+ or cleared (not recorded which). Sequencing was carried out using blood buffy coat. The chain uses TRBV5-1 and TRBJ2-3; 5 matching bases give a weak D call of TRBD1. The CDR3 protein is CASSLVGPDTQYF. The sequenced part of the CDR3 DNA is TGCGCCAGCAGCTTGGTGGGGCCAGATACG. Full variable domain (CDR3 extended with the reference TRBV5-1 and TRBJ2-3 proteins): KAGVTQTPRYLIKTRGQQVTLSCSPISGHRSVSWYQQTPGQGLQFLFEYFSETQRNKGNFPGRFSGRQFSNSRSEMNVSTLELGDSALYLCASSLVGPDTQYFGPGTRLTVL.